These T cell receptor beta chains were read from a single sample in a study of CD8 T cells in Susac syndrome. Using its own MiXCR run on the immunoSEQ multiplex PCR reads, TCRdb lists one record per CDR3 protein. The sample has approximately 190,000 distinct CDR3 sequences, more than 90% seen once. What was sequenced was CD4+ T cells from PBMCs. These receptors were collected from a human donor with multiple sclerosis. CDR3s include the opening cysteine and the closing phenylalanine or tryptophan. Each record gives: D gene, J gene, V gene, clone size, CDR3 protein, CDR3 DNA. A D gene is named only where the DNA matches it firmly. Some rows have no size entry. The others give once, few or many, or a class for an expanded clone.

.	TRBJ2-3	TRBV12-3/TRBV12-4	few	CASSLITDTQYF	TGTGCCAGCAGTTTAATCACAGATACGCAGTATTTT
.	TRBJ2-7	TRBV10-3	.	CAIRSNEATRAGEQYF	TGTGCCATCAGATCGAACGAGGCTACCCGGGCGGGAGAGCAGTACTTC
.	TRBJ2-7	TRBV5-1	.	CASSLFPGEAYEQYF	TGCGCCAGCAGCTTGTTCCCAGGGGAGGCCTACGAGCAGTACTTC
TRBD1	TRBJ2-7	TRBV5-1	.	CASSLRTGGNEQYF	TGCGCCAGCAGCTTGAGGACAGGGGGCAACGAGCAGTACTTC
.	TRBJ2-4	TRBV7-8	.	CASSTRGRDIQYF	TGTGCCAGCAGCACCCGGGGACGGGACATTCAGTACTTC
TRBD1	TRBJ2-3	TRBV20-1	once	CSAPQWGTALDTQYF	TGCAGTGCTCCTCAATGGGGGACAGCCTTAGATACGCAGTATTTT
.	TRBJ2-3	TRBV12-3/TRBV12-4	.	CASSLGQPGDTQYF	TGTGCCAGCAGTTTAGGGCAGCCTGGGGATACGCAGTATTTT
TRBD2	TRBJ2-4	TRBV5-1	.	CASSRTGLAENIQYF	TGCGCCAGCAGCCGTACGGGACTAGCGGAAAACATTCAGTACTTC
TRBD2	TRBJ2-2	TRBV9	.	CASSVVAGGIGELFF	TGTGCCAGCAGCGTAGTAGCGGGAGGGATCGGGGAGCTGTTTTTT
.	TRBJ1-5	TRBV20-1	.	CSARAGGNQPQHF	TGCAGTGCTAGAGCAGGGGGCAATCAGCCCCAGCATTTT
.	TRBJ1-2	TRBV5-1	once	CASSLGTELNYGYTF	TGCGCCAGCAGCTTAGGGACGGAATTAAACTATGGCTACACCTTC
.	TRBJ1-1	TRBV7-9	.	CASSSGAWGAMNTEAFF	TGTGCCAGCAGCTCGGGAGCGTGGGGGGCTATGAACACTGAAGCTTTCTTT
.	TRBJ1-2	TRBV2	few	CASSEGYGYTF	TGTGCCAGCAGTGAAGGCTATGGCTACACCTTC
TRBD1	TRBJ1-1	TRBV25-1	.	CASSEFGGQGRRAFF	TGTGCCAGCAGTGAATTTGGAGGACAGGGTAGAAGGGCTTTCTTT
.	TRBJ2-1	TRBV29-1	.	CSVVDTGSSYNEQFF	TGCAGCGTCGTGGACACAGGGTCGTCCTACAATGAGCAGTTCTTC
.	TRBJ2-2	TRBV5-1	once	CASSFYSTGELFF	TGCGCCAGCAGCTTTTACAGCACCGGGGAGCTGTTTTTT
.	TRBJ2-3	TRBV5-4	once	CASSPSSGPRGDTQYF	TGTGCCAGCAGCCCCTCCAGCGGGCCCCGGGGGGATACGCAGTATTTT
.	TRBJ1-1	TRBV18	.	CASSPLTGEAFF	TGTGCCAGCTCACCATTGACGGGAGAAGCTTTCTTT
.	TRBJ2-4	TRBV30	.	CAWSVRGGKNIQYF	TGTGCCTGGAGTGTCAGAGGGGGCAAAAACATTCAGTACTTC
.	TRBJ2-7	TRBV30	.	CAWSRDSIFEQYF	TGTGCCTGGAGTCGAGACAGTATCTTCGAGCAGTACTTC
.	TRBJ2-7	TRBV19	.	CASRPFRPYEQYF	TGTGCCAGTAGACCCTTCAGACCCTACGAGCAGTACTTC
TRBD2	TRBJ2-3	TRBV20-1	.	CSARASLAGRADTQYF	TGCAGTGCTAGAGCAAGCCTAGCGGGAAGGGCGGATACGCAGTATTTT
.	TRBJ1-2	TRBV27	.	CASSPSVGQAPNYGYTF	TGTGCCAGCAGTCCGTCGGTGGGGCAGGCCCCTAACTATGGCTACACCTTC
TRBD1	TRBJ2-7	TRBV5-1	.	CASSRDRAGEQYF	TGCGCCAGCAGCCGGGACAGGGCCGGTGAGCAGTACTTC
.	TRBJ2-4	TRBV3-1	.	CASSQSTVVAKNIQYF	TGTGCCAGCAGCCAGTCTACTGTGGTGGCCAAAAACATTCAGTACTTC
.	TRBJ2-7	TRBV3-1	few	CASSQAGGEQYF	TGTGCCAGCAGCCAGGCCGGAGGCGAGCAGTACTTC
.	TRBJ2-7	TRBV15	.	CATSRDYGRVLYEQYF	TGTGCCACCAGCAGAGATTACGGTCGAGTGCTCTACGAGCAGTACTTC
TRBD1	TRBJ1-1	TRBV9	.	CASSAHLVVGTGGARTEAFF	TGTGCCAGCAGCGCCCATTTAGTAGTTGGGACAGGGGGCGCGAGGACTGAAGCTTTCTTT
.	TRBJ2-5	TRBV12-3/TRBV12-4	.	CASSPIWETQYF	TGTGCCAGCAGTCCAATCTGGGAGACCCAGTACTTC
.	TRBJ2-7	TRBV29-1	.	CSVAEHYEQYF	TGCAGCGTTGCGGAACATTACGAGCAGTACTTC
.	TRBJ1-4	TRBV30	.	CAWALKGTATNEKLFF	TGTGCCTGGGCACTTAAAGGCACTGCAACTAATGAAAAACTGTTTTTT
TRBD1	TRBJ2-4	TRBV29-1	.	CSGKTGGSTKNIQYF	TGCAGCGGGAAAACAGGGGGCTCGACCAAAAACATTCAGTACTTC
.	TRBJ2-7	TRBV27	.	CASSFSPPSDPYEQYF	TGTGCCAGCAGTTTTTCCCCCCCCTCGGATCCCTACGAGCAGTACTTC
.	TRBJ2-1	TRBV7-3	.	CASSLAPGIEQFF	TGTGCCAGCAGCTTAGCTCCCGGGATTGAGCAGTTCTTC
TRBD2	TRBJ2-4	TRBV5-4	.	CASSVRLAGGIAKNIQYF	TGTGCCAGCAGCGTCAGACTAGCGGGGGGCATAGCCAAAAACATTCAGTACTTC
TRBD1	TRBJ1-1	TRBV30	.	CACRRRGHMNTEAFF	TGTGCCTGTAGGAGAAGGGGGCACATGAACACTGAAGCTTTCTTT
.	TRBJ2-7	TRBV14	.	CASSQGGNYEQYF	TGTGCCAGCAGCCAAGGAGGGAACTACGAGCAGTACTTC
TRBD1	TRBJ2-7	TRBV3-1	.	CASSASGTGAYEQYF	TGTGCCAGCAGCGCCTCAGGGACAGGGGCCTACGAGCAGTACTTC
.	TRBJ1-1	TRBV20-1	.	CSARDTGNTEAFF	TGCAGTGCTAGAGATACGGGGAACACTGAAGCTTTCTTT
.	TRBJ1-1	TRBV11-2	.	CASSLVAGAGTEAFF	TGTGCCAGCAGCTTAGTGGCAGGGGCGGGCACTGAAGCTTTCTTT
.	TRBJ2-7	TRBV5-4	.	CASSSTDGGMEQYF	TGTGCCAGCAGCTCCACAGACGGCGGCATGGAGCAGTACTTC